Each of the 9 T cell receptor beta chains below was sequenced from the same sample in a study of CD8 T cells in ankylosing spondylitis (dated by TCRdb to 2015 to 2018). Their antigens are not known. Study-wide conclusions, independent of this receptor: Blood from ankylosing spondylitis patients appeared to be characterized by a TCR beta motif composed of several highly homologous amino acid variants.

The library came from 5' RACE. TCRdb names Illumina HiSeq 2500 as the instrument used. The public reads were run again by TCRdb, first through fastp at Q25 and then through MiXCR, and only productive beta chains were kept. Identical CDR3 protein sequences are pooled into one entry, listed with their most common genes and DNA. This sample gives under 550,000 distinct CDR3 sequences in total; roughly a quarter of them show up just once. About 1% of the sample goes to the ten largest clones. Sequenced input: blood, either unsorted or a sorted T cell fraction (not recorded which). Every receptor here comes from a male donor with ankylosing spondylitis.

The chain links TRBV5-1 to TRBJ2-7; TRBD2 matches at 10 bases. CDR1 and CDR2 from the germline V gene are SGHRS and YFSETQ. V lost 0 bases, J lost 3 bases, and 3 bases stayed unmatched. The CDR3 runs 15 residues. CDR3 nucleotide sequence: TGCGCCAGCAGCTTGGGTACTAGCGGGGACTACGAGCAGTACGTC. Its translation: CASSLGTSGDYEQYV.

The CDR3 DNA reads TGTGCCAGCAGTTCCAAAGGGGGGCTTGGGGAAAAACTGTTTTTT. Its translation is CASSSKGGLGEKLFF. This chain links TRBV27 with TRBJ1-4; the D gene is possibly TRBD1 (6 bases). Germline V gene sequence: CDR1 MNHEY, CDR2 SMNVEV (reference sequence). Deletions cut 4 bases from V and 8 bases from J, with 17 bases between. There are 15 residues in the CDR3.

The CDR3 nucleotides read TGCAGTGCCCGGGAGAGACAGCCCTACAATGAGCAGTTCTTC. Protein sequence: CSARERQPYNEQFF. The chain joins TRBV20-1 to TRBJ2-1, with D possibly matching TRBD2 (6 bases). V lost 6 bases and J 2 bases, leaving 14 bases between the germline ends. The CDR3 consists of 14 residues. Germline-derived CDR1 and CDR2 are DFQATT and SNEGSKA (reference sequence).

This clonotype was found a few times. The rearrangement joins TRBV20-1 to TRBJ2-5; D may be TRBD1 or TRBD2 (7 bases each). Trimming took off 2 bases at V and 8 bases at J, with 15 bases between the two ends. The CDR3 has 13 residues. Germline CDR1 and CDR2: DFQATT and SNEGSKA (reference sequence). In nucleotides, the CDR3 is TGCAGTGCTAGACACCAGGGGGGGGAAACCCAGTACTTC. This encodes CSARHQGGETQYF.

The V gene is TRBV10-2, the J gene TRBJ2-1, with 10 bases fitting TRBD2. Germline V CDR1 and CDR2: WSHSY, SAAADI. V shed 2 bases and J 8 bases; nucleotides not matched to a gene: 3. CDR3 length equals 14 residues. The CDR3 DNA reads TGCGCCAGCAGTGAGGGACTAGCGGTCGATGAGCAGTTCTTC. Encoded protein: CASSEGLAVDEQFF.

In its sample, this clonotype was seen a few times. The CDR3 DNA is TGCAGCGCGAGGGCAGGGGGGAACACTGAAGCTTTCTTT. It yields the protein CSARAGGNTEAFF. This chain joins TRBV20-1 and TRBJ1-1, with 7 bases aligning to TRBD1. The CDR3 has 13 amino acids. From germline, CDR1 is DFQATT and CDR2 SNEGSKA (reference sequence).

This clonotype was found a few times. The CDR3 DNA reads TGTGCCAGCAGCTTAGATCTGCGAGGCCCCTACGAGCAGTACTTC. Its protein is CASSLDLRGPYEQYF. The V and J genes are TRBV11-2 and TRBJ2-7; D is undetermined. CDR1 and CDR2 (germline): SGHAT, FQNNGV. The ends were cut back, 0 bases at V and 2 bases at J, with 11 bases in the middle. This CDR3 has 15 residues.

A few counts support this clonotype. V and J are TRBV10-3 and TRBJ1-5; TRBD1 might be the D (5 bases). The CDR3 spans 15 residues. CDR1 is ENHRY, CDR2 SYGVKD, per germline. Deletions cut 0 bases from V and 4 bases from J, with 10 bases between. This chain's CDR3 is CAISESWGTNQPQHF. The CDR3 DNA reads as TGTGCCATCAGTGAGTCATGGGGGACGAATCAGCCCCAGCATTTT.

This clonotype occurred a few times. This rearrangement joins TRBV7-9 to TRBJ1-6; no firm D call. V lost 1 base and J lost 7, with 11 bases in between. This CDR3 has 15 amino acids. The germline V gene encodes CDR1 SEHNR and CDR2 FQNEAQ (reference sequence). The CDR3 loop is CASSLEGSGNSPLHF. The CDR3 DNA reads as TGTGCCAGCAGCTTAGAAGGCTCGGGAAATTCACCCCTCCACTTT.